This T cell receptor (beta chain) was sequenced in a study of blood T cell repertoires in COVID-19. In the study overall: Material from acute and convalescent COVID-19 was sourced from the United States, Italy and Spain. Nucleic acid was either cDNA or gDNA, and it came from T cells, B-cell-depleted T cells, or PBMCs.

In the source study's methods: Reference gene primer amplification in the assay estimated nucleated cell counts. Sequencing used immunoSEQ multiplex PCR; TCRdb keeps in-frame clones, though not all of them. That table is the source of V, J and clone size, and D and trimming were worked out from the DNA. Of tens of thousands of clones listed, about 87% are singletons. Germline CDR1 MNHEY, CDR2 SMNVEV (reference sequence). J was trimmed by 1 base and V by 5 bases; bases with no gene match: 8. This CDR3 contains 16 residues. The rearrangement links TRBV27 to TRBJ1-2, with 9 bases lining up with TRBD1. The sequence came from a man aged 50-59 years with acute or convalescent COVID-19. Sequencing input: peripheral blood. CDR3 in amino acids: CASSPATGGLNYGYTF. The CDR3, as DNA: TGTGCCAGCAGTCCCGCGACAGGGGGGCTTAACTATGGCTACACCTTC.